The 30 T cell receptor beta chains listed next were all sequenced from one sample in a study of beta chain features in type 1 diabetes listed by TCRdb under 2018. Beyond this particular receptor, the publication reports: Type 1 diabetes patients showed a moderate but significant shortening of TCRB CDR3 length in all four CD4+ subsets.

These TCRs are of unknown antigen specificity. Receptor libraries were prepared by the immunoSEQ multiplex PCR assay. The High Capacity cDNA Reverse Transcription Kit was used to reverse transcribe all of the isolated RNA, meaning that expressed TCRB transcripts were what got sequenced. The clones in this table, taken by TCRdb from immuneACCESS, are in-frame only. Not every clone is retained; where verified, under half of the shortfall comes from an unresolved V gene, and the cause of the rest is unknown. The table for this sample lists about 340,000 clones; approximately 10% of them were counted only once. Of the sample, 0.9% to 1.1% falls within the top ten clones. Sequencing used central memory CD4+ T cells from blood. The receptors derive from a man aged 25-40 years with type 1 diabetes.

This chain uses TRBV7-8 with TRBJ1-3; D is possibly TRBD1 (6 bases). The length of the CDR3 is 18 residues. The V end lost 1 base, the J end lost 2 bases, and 18 bases lay between the germline ends. The germline V gene encodes CDR1 SGHVS and CDR2 FQNEAQ. CDR3 sequence: CASSLGPPGRGTGNTIYF. CDR3 bases: TGTGCCAGCAGCTTAGGACCCCCTGGCAGGGGCACTGGAAACACCATATATTTT.

This clone has at least ten counts. This rearrangement joins TRBV5-1 to TRBJ2-1, with D hard to call. The V end lost 0 bases, the J end lost 2 bases, and 12 bases lay between the germline ends. The length of the CDR3 is 16 residues. The germline gives CDR1 SGHRS, CDR2 YFSETQ. Here the CDR3 DNA reads TGCGCCAGCAGCTTGGCCGAGGCCAGGCCCTACAATGAGCAGTTCTTC. The encoded protein is CASSLAEARPYNEQFF.

This clone was detected only a few times. At one end the junction does not follow the germline gene, possibly because of a read error. V usage is TRBV10-2 and J usage is TRBJ2-3, with unresolved D. This CDR3 region has 12 residues. Germline V gene data show CDR1 as WSHSY and CDR2 as SAAADI. CDR3 bases: TGTGCCATCAGTGAGTCGAGAGATACGCAGTATTTT. It is translated as CAISESRDTQYF.

This clone was counted ten times or more. V usage is TRBV2 and J usage is TRBJ1-1; D not certain. In germline, CDR1 is SNHLY, CDR2 FYNNEI. This CDR3 has 13 amino acids. Trimming pared 8 bases from V and 1 base from J, leaving 11 bases between. CDR3: CASCKDQNTEAFF. DNA for the CDR3: TGTGCCAGCTGTAAGGATCAGAACACTGAAGCTTTCTTT.

J is TRBJ2-4 and V is TRBV29-1; 8 nucleotides match TRBD1. CDR3 length equals 15 residues. CDR1 and CDR2 from the germline V gene are SQVTM and ANQGSEA. V was pared by 7 bases and J by 2 bases, with 10 bases of the junction left unmatched. Here the CDR3 DNA reads TGCAGCGGTGGACAGGGAATGGGAACCAAAAACATTCAGTACTTC. Translation gives CSGGQGMGTKNIQYF.

This clone was counted only a few times. The chain has TRBV7-2 and TRBJ1-6, with D unresolved. CDR3 length: 15 residues. Germline V lookup: CDR1 SGHTA, CDR2 FQGNSA. Trimming removed 2 bases from V and 7 bases from J, with 12 bases in between. This CDR3 reads CASSLYSGKNSPLHF. The CDR3 bases are TGTGCCAGCAGCTTATACTCCGGGAAGAATTCACCCCTCCACTTT.

As to this clone: A read error may explain this, as a much larger clone is one base away. The chain carries TRBV7-9 and TRBJ2-1, with a weak D call TRBD1 (6 bases). Trimming left V 2 bases short and J 0 bases short, with 8 bases between. In germline, CDR1 is SEHNR, CDR2 FQNEAQ (reference sequence). CDR3 length equals 15 residues. The CDR3 bases are TGTGCCAGCAGCTTACAGGGGAGCTCCTACAATGAGCAGTTCTTC. This translates into CASSLQGSSYNEQFF. The full variable domain, completed using reference TRBV7-9 and TRBJ2-1, is DTGVSQNPRHKITKRGQNVTFRCDPISEHNRLYWYRQTLGQGPEFLTYFQNEAQLEKSRLLSDRFSAERPKGSFSTLEIQRTEQGDSAMYLCASSLQGSSYNEQFFGPGTRLTVL.

The chain has TRBV19 and TRBJ1-5; tentatively, D is TRBD1 (6 bases). The CDR3 is 15 amino acids. The germline V gene encodes CDR1 LNHDA and CDR2 SQIVND (reference sequence). V was cut by 7 bases and J by 0 bases, with 13 bases left in between. CDR3 nucleotide sequence: TGTGCCAGTACGGACAGCCATTATAGCAATCAGCCCCAGCATTTT. This sequence encodes CASTDSHYSNQPQHF.

This clone was observed at least ten times. The CDR3 bases are TGTGCCAGCAGGGGGCTGGGGTCGGCCGCTTTCTTT. Translated, it gives CASRGLGSAAFF. The J gene is TRBJ1-1, the V gene TRBV6-5, with D tentatively TRBD1 (5 bases). Trimming left V 6 bases short and J 11 bases short, with 16 bases between. Germline V gene data show CDR1 as MNHEY and CDR2 as SVGAGI. The CDR3 covers 12 residues.

In this sample, this clone turned up many times. This chain connects TRBV29-1 to TRBJ1-5, with D maybe TRBD1 (5 bases). Germline V gives CDR1 SQVTM, CDR2 ANQGSEA. This CDR3 has 12 amino acids. V was pared by 4 bases and J by 4 bases, with 8 bases between. CDR3 nucleotide sequence: TGCAGCGTTGGGACACCTAATCAGCCCCAGCATTTT. It specifies CSVGTPNQPQHF.

The gene calls are TRBV5-1 and TRBJ2-3; 9 nucleotides align to TRBD1. Germline V gene data show CDR1 as SGHRS and CDR2 as YFSETQ. V dropped 4 bases and J dropped 6; count of bases not matched to a gene: 15. The CDR3 consists of 17 residues. The chain's CDR3 is CASSINQQGAGADTQYF. The CDR3 DNA is TGCGCCAGCAGCATAAACCAACAGGGGGCAGGGGCGGATACGCAGTATTTT.

This clone was observed at least ten times. The chain employs TRBV5-4 and TRBJ2-7; TRBD1 is a possible D gene (6 bases). CDR3 length: 14 residues. V was clipped by 2 bases and J by 4 bases, with 13 bases between them. Germline-derived CDR1 and CDR2 are SGHNT and YYREEE (reference sequence). For the CDR3, the DNA is TGTGCCAGCAGCTTACAGGGCGTAGAATACGAGCAGTACTTC. Translated, it gives CASSLQGVEYEQYF.

The V call is TRBV4-3, the J call TRBJ2-1; D may be TRBD1 or TRBD2 (5 bases each). The CDR3 totals 15 residues. Germline V CDR1 and CDR2: LGHNA, YSLEER. Trimming took 0 bases from V and 4 from J, leaving 10 bases between them. CDR3 sequence: CASSQDMGPYNEQFF. In nucleotides, the CDR3 is TGCGCCAGCAGCCAAGATATGGGACCATACAATGAGCAGTTCTTC.

The CDR3 DNA follows: TGTGCCACCAGCAGAGATCCAATTGGGCAGCCCCAGCATTTT. This gives the protein CATSRDPIGQPQHF. The rearrangement joins TRBV15 to TRBJ1-5; the D is unclear. The V end was cut by 0 bases, the J end by 7 bases, with 10 bases between. Germline CDR1 is LNHNV and CDR2 is YYDKDF (reference sequence). The CDR3 is 14 amino acids.

This clone was observed a few times. The V gene is TRBV5-4, the J gene TRBJ1-2, with D tentatively TRBD1 (5 bases). V shed 4 bases and J shed 1 base, with 8 bases lying between them. The CDR3 loop spans 13 amino acids. CDR1 is SGHNT, CDR2 YYREEE, per germline (reference sequence). DNA of the CDR3: TGTGCCAGCAGCCGCGACAGTAACTATGGCTACACCTTC. Encoded protein: CASSRDSNYGYTF.

This clone turned up a few times. The J gene is TRBJ2-7, the V gene TRBV28; D perhaps matches TRBD2 (6 bases). Trimming pared 2 bases from V and 2 bases from J, leaving 10 bases between. Germline CDR1 MDHEN, CDR2 SYDVKM. There are 14 residues in the CDR3. The CDR3, as DNA: TGTGCCAGCAGTTTAGGCGGGGCGACCTACGAGCAGTACTTC. Translated, it gives CASSLGGATYEQYF.

Worth noting for this clone: This may arise from a read error, as a much more abundant clone is one base away. This specimen includes other DNA sequences encoding the same CDR3. The V and J genes are TRBV6-6 and TRBJ2-5; D unresolved. The V end was cut by 5 bases, the J end by 3 bases, with 4 bases between. The CDR3 sequence is 11 residues long. CDR1 MNHNY and CDR2 SVGAGI come from the germline V gene (reference sequence). The CDR3 DNA sequence: TGTGCCAGCAGTCCGGAAGAGACCCAGTACTTC. Protein product: CASSPEETQYF.

The table lists this clone with a few counts. CDR3 residues: CASSPNRETTQYF. The CDR3 nucleotides are TGTGCCAGCAGCCCGAACAGGGAAACTACGCAGTATTTT. The chain links TRBV6-5 to TRBJ2-3; perhaps TRBD1 as D (6 bases). CDR1 is MNHEY and CDR2 is SVGAGI in the germline V gene. The CDR3 runs to 13 residues. V lost 6 bases and J 8 bases, leaving 15 bases between the germline ends.

The chain combines TRBV30 with TRBJ1-1, with 8 bases identical to TRBD1. Germline loops: CDR1 GTSNPN, CDR2 SVGIG (reference sequence). The ends lost 5 bases at V and 1 base at J; junction bases unmatched: 3. The CDR3 totals 13 residues. As DNA, the CDR3 is TGTGCCTGGGACAGGGGCTCGAACACTGAAGCTTTCTTT. Its translation: CAWDRGSNTEAFF.

There are a few counts of this clone. The V and J genes are TRBV29-1 and TRBJ1-1; maybe TRBD1 (5 bases). The CDR3 length is 12 residues. CDR1 is SQVTM, CDR2 ANQGSEA, per germline. Trimming took 8 bases from V and 4 from J, leaving 14 bases between them. The CDR3 DNA is TGCAGCTCCGAAATGGGGGTCACTGAAGCTTTCTTT. Translation gives CSSEMGVTEAFF.

This rearrangement joins TRBV11-2 to TRBJ2-5; D is possibly TRBD1 (6 bases). This CDR3 is built from 16 residues. CDR1 and CDR2 from the germline V gene are SGHAT and FQNNGV. Trimming left V 7 bases short and J 1 base short, with 19 bases between. The CDR3 DNA reads as TGTGCCAGCACCCGCCAGGGGCTAGCCGGCCAAGAGACCCAGTACTTC. Encoded protein: CASTRQGLAGQETQYF.

This chain joins TRBV9 and TRBJ2-7, with 9 positions matching TRBD1. There are 14 residues in the CDR3. J was trimmed by 2 bases and V by 4 bases; bases with no gene match: 4. Germline CDR1 SGDLS, CDR2 YYNGEE. CDR3 protein: CASSPWTGAYEQYF. CDR3 bases: TGTGCCAGCAGCCCGTGGACAGGGGCCTACGAGCAGTACTTC.

The chain employs TRBV6-6 and TRBJ2-1; D is tentatively TRBD1 or TRBD2 (5 bases each). CDR1 and CDR2 from the germline V gene are MNHNY and SVGAGI (reference sequence). The CDR3 runs 14 residues. V gave up 6 bases and J gave up 4 bases, with 13 bases separating them. The CDR3 DNA is TGTGCCAGCAGGGCCGGGACGGAGTACAATGAGCAGTTCTTC. This codes for CASRAGTEYNEQFF.

V and J are TRBV11-2 and TRBJ2-2; D gene ambiguous. The CDR3 sequence is 14 residues long. Germline V CDR1 and CDR2: SGHAT, FQNNGV. The V end lost 0 bases, the J end lost 8 bases, and 10 bases lay between the germline ends. CDR3 loop: CASSLDLPRGELFF. The CDR3 nucleotides read TGTGCCAGCAGCTTAGATCTCCCCAGGGGGGAGCTGTTTTTT.

This clone was detected only a few times. The V call is TRBV18, the J call TRBJ1-5; the D is unclear. The CDR3 covers 14 residues. Germline V CDR1 and CDR2: KGHSH, LQKENI. V was cut by 2 bases and J by 5 bases, with 10 bases left in between. As DNA, the CDR3 is TGTGCCAGCTCACCAGGTACGAGCCATCAGCCCCAGCATTTT. This translates into CASSPGTSHQPQHF.

This clone was picked up a small number of times. The chain joins TRBV5-1 to TRBJ1-6, with D perhaps TRBD1 (6 bases). Trimming removed 0 bases from V and 9 bases from J, with 19 bases in between. CDR3 length: 17 amino acids. Germline V CDR1 and CDR2: SGHRS, YFSETQ. CDR3 protein: CASSLEGSKKGGSPLHF. CDR3 coding DNA: TGCGCCAGCAGCTTGGAAGGCAGCAAAAAAGGGGGTTCACCCCTCCACTTT.

The J gene is TRBJ1-3, the V gene TRBV4-2, with TRBD1 matching over 8 bases. CDR3 length: 18 amino acids. Germline trimming cut 3 bases from V and 0 bases from J; bases unmatched to any gene: 10. Germline CDR1 reads LGHNA; CDR2 reads YNFKEQ. CDR3: CASSHQPRGQGSGNTIYF. In DNA, the CDR3 is TGTGCCAGCAGCCATCAACCTCGTGGACAGGGCTCTGGAAACACCATATATTTT.

This clone was recorded at least ten times. The chain links TRBV7-2 to TRBJ2-5, with D tentatively TRBD2 (6 bases). This CDR3 is 16 amino acids long. V was trimmed by 4 bases and J by 1 base, leaving 16 bases between them. Per germline, CDR1 SGHTA and CDR2 FQGNSA. CDR3 sequence reads: CASSSHSSGAQETQYF. CDR3 nucleotides: TGTGCCAGCAGCTCCCATAGTAGCGGAGCCCAAGAGACCCAGTACTTC.

The DNA of the CDR3 is TGCGCCAGCAGTGAATTAAGGACAGGGGATCAGCCCCAGCATTTT. Protein: CASSELRTGDQPQHF. The genes are TRBV10-2 and TRBJ1-5, with TRBD1 identical over 9 bases. The CDR3 is 15 amino acids. Looked up from germline, CDR1 is WSHSY and CDR2 is SAAADI. V dropped 3 bases and J dropped 5; count of bases not matched to a gene: 5.

The rearrangement joins TRBV5-8 to TRBJ1-5; D is possibly TRBD1 (5 bases). This CDR3 comprises 15 residues. Per germline, CDR1 SGHTS and CDR2 YDEGEE. V was cut by 4 bases and J by 0 bases, with 11 bases left in between. DNA of the CDR3: TGTGCCAGCAGCGCGGGACTGACTAGCAATCAGCCCCAGCATTTT. It yields the protein CASSAGLTSNQPQHF. The whole variable domain, remainder taken from reference TRBV5-8 and TRBJ1-5, is EAGVTQSPTHLIKTRGQQATLRCSPISGHTSVYWYQQALGLGLQFLLWYDEGEERNRGNFPPRFSGRQFPNYSSELNVNALELEDSALYLCASSAGLTSNQPQHFGDGTRLSIL.